A selection of T cell receptor beta chains follows, all from one sample in a study of cytomegalovirus exposure and HLA in healthy donors. Only in-frame clones appear in the TCRdb table, and some are missing; sequencing was by immunoSEQ multiplex PCR. Of under 75,000 clones listed, more than 85% are singletons. Material: PBMCs. The receptors originated from a man aged 18 to 30 in good health and CMV-seropositive. The CDR3 runs from the conserved cysteine through the conserved F or W. The order of the fields is J gene, clone size, V gene, D gene, CDR3 DNA, CDR3 protein. A D gene is named only where the DNA matches it firmly. Some rows mark clone size as missing; the rest say once, few, many or name a class of expanded clone.

TRBJ1-5 | - | TRBV6-1 | - | TGTGCCAGCAGTGAAGCGCGTCAGCCCCAGCATTTT | CASSEARQPQHF
TRBJ2-1 | once | TRBV7-3 | TRBD2 | TGTGCCAGCAGCTTACGGACTAGCGGTGAGCAGTTCTTC | CASSLRTSGEQFF
TRBJ2-4 | - | TRBV4-1 | - | TGCGCCAGCAGCCAAGATGAGGATTCGGGAAACATTCAGTACTTC | CASSQDEDSGNIQYF
TRBJ1-4 | once | TRBV5-1 | - | TGCGCCAGCAGCTTCAGCGGGGGCCGGGATGAAAAACTGTTTTTT | CASSFSGGRDEKLFF
TRBJ1-3 | once | TRBV27 | - | TGTGCCAGCACTTCCTGGCCTCTCGGGGGTGACACCATATATTTT | CASTSWPLGGDTIYF
TRBJ2-7 | - | TRBV7-9 | - | TGTGCCAGCAGCTCCAGGGGACCCTCCTACGAGCAGTACTTC | CASSSRGPSYEQYF
TRBJ1-1 | - | TRBV2 | - | TGTGCCAGCACCACCCCGGGGAACACTGAAGCTTTCTTT | CASTTPGNTEAFF
TRBJ2-5 | - | TRBV6-6 | TRBD2 | TGTGCCGCGGGACTAGCGCAGGAAGAGACCCAGTACTTC | CAAGLAQEETQYF
TRBJ1-1 | - | TRBV27 | - | TGTGCCAGCAGTTTTCAGTGGACACCGAACACTGAAGCTTTCTTT | CASSFQWTPNTEAFF
TRBJ1-1 | - | TRBV19 | TRBD1 | TGTGCCAGTAGTACGGGACAGGGGATGAACACTGAAGCTTTCTTT | CASSTGQGMNTEAFF
TRBJ2-7 | - | TRBV6-6 | TRBD2 | TGTGCCAGCAGTAGACTAGCGGGAGAATCCTACGAGCAGTACTTC | CASSRLAGESYEQYF
TRBJ1-1 | - | TRBV12-5 | - | TGTGCTAGTGGTTTGGCTAACAGTAGACACACTGAAGCTTTCTTT | CASGLANSRHTEAFF
TRBJ2-7 | - | TRBV5-1 | - | TGCGCCAGCAGCTTGGACCTAACTTACGAGCAGTACTTC | CASSLDLTYEQYF
TRBJ2-2 | - | TRBV5-1 | TRBD2 | TGCGCCAGCAGCCAGACTAGCGGGAGATGGAACACCGGGGAGCTGTTTTTT | CASSQTSGRWNTGELFF
TRBJ2-3 | once | TRBV5-1 | TRBD1 | TGCGCCAGCAGCTTGGCCGGGACAGGCACAGATACGCAGTATTTT | CASSLAGTGTDTQYF
TRBJ2-7 | - | TRBV6-5 | TRBD1 | TGTGCCAGCGCTCCCGACAGGGGGCACGAGCAGTACTTC | CASAPDRGHEQYF
TRBJ2-3 | - | TRBV14 | - | TGTGCCAGCAGCCAAAAAGGAAGACAGGATACGCAGTATTTT | CASSQKGRQDTQYF
TRBJ1-5 | - | TRBV9 | - | TGTGCCAGCAGTGATGGGGGGGGCAATCAGCCCCAGCATTTT | CASSDGGGNQPQHF
TRBJ1-5 | - | TRBV10-3 | - | TGTGCCATCAGTGAGTCGACAGACAATCAGCCCCAGCATTTT | CAISESTDNQPQHF
TRBJ2-2 | - | TRBV28 | - | TGTGCCAGCAGGCGACAGACTGACGCGAACACCGGGGAGCTGTTTTTT | CASRRQTDANTGELFF
TRBJ2-3 | - | TRBV27 | TRBD2 | TGTGCCAGCAGTCTCCCGTCTAGCGGGAGTGCAGATACGCAGTATTTT | CASSLPSSGSADTQYF
TRBJ1-5 | - | TRBV28 | - | TGTGCCAGCAGTTTGGGAGGGGTTCAGCCCCAGCATTTT | CASSLGGVQPQHF
TRBJ2-2 | few | TRBV7-3 | - | TGTGCCAGCAGCTTACTCGGTACCGGGGAGCTGTTTTTT | CASSLLGTGELFF
TRBJ2-1 | - | TRBV5-1 | - | TGCGCCAGCAGCTTGGGGCAGGGGAACAATGAGCAGTTCTTC | CASSLGQGNNEQFF
TRBJ2-2 | - | TRBV19 | - | TGTGCCAGTAGCATAGGGAGAGTAACATACACCGGGGAGCTGTTTTTT | CASSIGRVTYTGELFF
TRBJ2-2 | - | TRBV2 | TRBD2 | TGTGCCAGCAGTGAAGTAGGACTAGCGGAGCTGTCCGGGGAGCTGTTTTTT | CASSEVGLAELSGELFF
TRBJ1-2 | - | TRBV28 | - | TGTGCCAGCAGCCGAAGGGGCGATTCCGGCTACACCTTC | CASSRRGDSGYTF
TRBJ2-7 | - | TRBV5-8 | - | TGTGCCAGCAGCCCGGGGGGCTACTACGAGCAGTACTTC | CASSPGGYYEQYF